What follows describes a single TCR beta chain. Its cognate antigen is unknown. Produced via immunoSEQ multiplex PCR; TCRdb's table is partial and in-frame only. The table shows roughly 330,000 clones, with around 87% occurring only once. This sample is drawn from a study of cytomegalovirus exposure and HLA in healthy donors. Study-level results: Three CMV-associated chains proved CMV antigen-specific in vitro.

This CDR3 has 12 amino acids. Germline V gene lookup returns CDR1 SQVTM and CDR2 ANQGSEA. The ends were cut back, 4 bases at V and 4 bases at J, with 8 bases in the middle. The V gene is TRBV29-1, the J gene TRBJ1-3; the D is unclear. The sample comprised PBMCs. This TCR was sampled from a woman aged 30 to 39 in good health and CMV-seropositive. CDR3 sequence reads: CSVATGGNTIYF. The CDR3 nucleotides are TGCAGCGTTGCCACCGGAGGAAACACCATATATTTT.